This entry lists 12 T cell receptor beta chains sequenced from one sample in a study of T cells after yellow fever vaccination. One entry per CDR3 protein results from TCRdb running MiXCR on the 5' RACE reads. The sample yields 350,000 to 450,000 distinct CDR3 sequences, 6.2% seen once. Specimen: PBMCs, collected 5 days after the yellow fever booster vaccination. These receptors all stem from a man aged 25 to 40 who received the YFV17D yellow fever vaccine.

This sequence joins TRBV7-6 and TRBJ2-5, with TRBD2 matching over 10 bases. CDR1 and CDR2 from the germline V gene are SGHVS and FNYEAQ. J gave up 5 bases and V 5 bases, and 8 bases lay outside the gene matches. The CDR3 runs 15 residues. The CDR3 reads CASSPLAGVIETQYF. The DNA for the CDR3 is TGTGCCAGCAGCCCCCTAGCGGGAGTTATTGAGACCCAGTACTTC.

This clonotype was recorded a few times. The CDR3 spells CASSLALRTQFYEQYF. The CDR3 DNA follows: TGTGCCAGCAGCTTAGCTCTCCGGACTCAATTCTACGAGCAGTACTTC. This chain joins TRBV7-2 and TRBJ2-7, with TRBD2 as a possible D gene (5 bases). This CDR3 is built from 16 residues. Germline V gives CDR1 SGHTA, CDR2 FQGNSA. The V end was cut by 0 bases, the J end by 3 bases, with 15 bases between.

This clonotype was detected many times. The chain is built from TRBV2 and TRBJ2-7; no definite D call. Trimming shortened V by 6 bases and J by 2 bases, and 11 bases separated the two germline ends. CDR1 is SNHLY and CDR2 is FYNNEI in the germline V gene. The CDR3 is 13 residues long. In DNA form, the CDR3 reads TGTGCCAGCAGGCTCAGGTATACCTACGAGCAGTACTTC. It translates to CASRLRYTYEQYF.

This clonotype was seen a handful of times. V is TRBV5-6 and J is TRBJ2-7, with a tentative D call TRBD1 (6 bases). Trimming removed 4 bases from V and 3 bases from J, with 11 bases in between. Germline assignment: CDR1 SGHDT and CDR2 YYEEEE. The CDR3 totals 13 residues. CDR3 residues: CASSRDINYEQYF. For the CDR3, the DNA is TGTGCCAGCAGCAGGGACATTAACTACGAGCAGTACTTC.

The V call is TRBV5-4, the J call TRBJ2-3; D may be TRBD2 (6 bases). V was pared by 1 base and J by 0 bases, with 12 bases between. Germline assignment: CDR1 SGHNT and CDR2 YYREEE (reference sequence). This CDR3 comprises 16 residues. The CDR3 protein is CASSLRVGGSTDTQYF. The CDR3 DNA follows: TGTGCCAGCAGCTTGAGGGTCGGAGGGAGCACAGATACGCAGTATTTT.

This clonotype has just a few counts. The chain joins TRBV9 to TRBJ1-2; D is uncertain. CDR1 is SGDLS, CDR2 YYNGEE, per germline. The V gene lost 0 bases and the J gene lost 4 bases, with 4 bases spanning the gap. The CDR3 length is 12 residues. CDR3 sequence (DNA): TGTGCCAGCAGCGTAGAAGGCTATGGCTACACCTTC. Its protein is CASSVEGYGYTF.

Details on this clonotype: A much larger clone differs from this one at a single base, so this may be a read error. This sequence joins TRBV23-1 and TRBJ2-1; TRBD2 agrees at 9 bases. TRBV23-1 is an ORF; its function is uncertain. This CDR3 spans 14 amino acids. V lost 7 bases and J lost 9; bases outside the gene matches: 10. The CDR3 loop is CASTQGRREGEQFF. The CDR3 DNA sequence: TGCGCCAGCACCCAGGGGCGGCGGGAGGGTGAGCAGTTCTTC.

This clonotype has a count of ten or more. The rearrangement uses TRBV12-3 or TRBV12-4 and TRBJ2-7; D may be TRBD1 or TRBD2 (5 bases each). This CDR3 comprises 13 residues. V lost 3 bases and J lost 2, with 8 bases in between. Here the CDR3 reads CASSFTGPYEQYF. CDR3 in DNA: TGTGCCAGCAGTTTTACGGGGCCCTACGAGCAGTACTTC.

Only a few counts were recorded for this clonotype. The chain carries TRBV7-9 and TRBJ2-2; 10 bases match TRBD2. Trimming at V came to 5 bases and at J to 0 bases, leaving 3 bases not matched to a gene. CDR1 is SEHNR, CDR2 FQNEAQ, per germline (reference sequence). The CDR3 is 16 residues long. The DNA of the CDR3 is TGTGCCAGCAGCCCTACTAGCGGGGCGAACACCGGGGAGCTGTTTTTT. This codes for CASSPTSGANTGELFF.

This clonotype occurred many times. The CDR3 sequence: CASVELSIETQYF. In DNA form, the CDR3 reads TGTGCCAGCGTGGAGCTGTCGATAGAGACCCAGTACTTC. This chain joins TRBV2 and TRBJ2-5; D uncertain. The CDR3 spans 13 residues. Germline assignment: CDR1 SNHLY and CDR2 FYNNEI. V lost 8 bases and J lost 4, with 14 bases in between.

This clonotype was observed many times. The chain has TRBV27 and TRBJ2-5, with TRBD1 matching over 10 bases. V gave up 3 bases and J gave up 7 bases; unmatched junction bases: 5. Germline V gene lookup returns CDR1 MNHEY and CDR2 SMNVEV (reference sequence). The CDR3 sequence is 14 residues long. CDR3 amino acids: CASSFRTGGATQYF. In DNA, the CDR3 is TGTGCCAGCAGTTTCCGGACAGGGGGTGCGACCCAGTACTTC.

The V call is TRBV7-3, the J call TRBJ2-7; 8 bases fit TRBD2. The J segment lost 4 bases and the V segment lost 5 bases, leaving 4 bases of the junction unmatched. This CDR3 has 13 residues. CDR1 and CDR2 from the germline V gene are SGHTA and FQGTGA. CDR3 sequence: CASSVTSGYEQYF. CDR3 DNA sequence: TGTGCCAGCAGCGTCACTAGCGGTTACGAGCAGTACTTC. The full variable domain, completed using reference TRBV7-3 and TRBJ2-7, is GAGVSQTPSNKVTEKGKYVELRCDPISGHTALYWYRQSLGQGPEFLIYFQGTGAADDSGLPNDRFFAVRPEGSVSTLKIQRTERGDSAVYLCASSVTSGYEQYFGPGTRLTVT.